This T cell receptor beta chain was profiled in a study of molecular identifiers for immune sequencing clone quantification. Note on this clonotype: Its target is not known. With a much larger clone just one base away, this may be a read error.

Study results and caveats: It was shown that clones above 20 RNA copies held over 97% of effector molecules, but under 1% in naive cells.

Looked up from germline, CDR1 is MDHEN and CDR2 is SYDVKM. CDR3 length: 18 amino acids. TCRdb called the PCR reads again in MiXCR, with one record for every CDR3 protein. Among about half a million distinct CDR3 sequences listed, 20% to 25% were seen once. J is TRBJ2-2 and V is TRBV28, with 8 positions matching TRBD1. Sample: naive CD8+ T cells from blood, with Jurkat cell RNA spiked in. This sample's subset: FACS-sorted CD8+CD4-CCR7+CD45RA+ naive T cells. This sequence originates from a human donor in good health. Some libraries in this study had Jurkat cell RNA spiked in. As DNA, the CDR3 is TGTGCCAGCAGTGGCTCCTCCAACAGGGGGGCGTACACCGGGGAGCCGTTTTTT. Its protein product is CASSGSSNRGAYTGEPFF.